Following are 27 T cell receptor beta chains from one sample sequenced in a study of T cells expressing NK-cell markers. TCRdb reanalyzed the 5' RACE reads, giving one entry per CDR3 protein sequence and no DNA. The sample includes 400,000 to 550,000 distinct CDR3 sequences. Specimen: blood T cells: a sorted CD56 or NKG2C T cell subset, CD4+ or CD8+ T cells, or bulk PBMC T cells (not recorded which). The source is a woman between 18 and 69 years old in good health.

The rearrangement uses TRBV5-6 and TRBJ2-5; without DNA, the TCRdb call of TRBD2 cannot be checked. CDR1 and CDR2 (germline): SGHDT, YYEEEE. The CDR3 covers 15 residues. CDR3 region: CASSLGPRTGETQYF.

The chain employs TRBV5-4 and TRBJ2-1. The CDR3 extends over 13 amino acids. Germline-derived CDR1 and CDR2 are SGHNT and YYREEE (reference sequence). CDR3 region: CASSLFVGNEQFF.

This chain connects TRBV15 to TRBJ1-5; TCRdb gives TRBD1 as the D gene, but with no DNA this cannot be confirmed. The CDR3 covers 16 residues. From germline, CDR1 is LNHNV and CDR2 YYDKDF (reference sequence). The CDR3: CATSRGLGGSNQPQHF.

This chain uses TRBV20-1 with TRBJ2-7; the D gene TCRdb calls, TRBD1, cannot be checked with no DNA. Germline V gene sequence: CDR1 DFQATT, CDR2 SNEGSKA (reference sequence). The CDR3 is made up of 14 amino acids. CDR3 loop: CSASGDFSSYEQYF.

The chain links TRBV5-1 to TRBJ2-6; there is no DNA to check the TCRdb D call of TRBD1. The CDR3 covers 17 residues. Germline CDR1 reads SGHRS; CDR2 reads YFSETQ. CDR3 amino acids: CASSLGTGLEGANVLTF.

The chain recombines TRBV11-2 with TRBJ2-2; TCRdb lists TRBD2, though no DNA is available to test this call. Germline V gives CDR1 SGHAT, CDR2 FQNNGV. This CDR3 comprises 15 residues. The CDR3 loop reads CASSPRLAGDGELFF. Full variable domain (outside the CDR3, taken from reference TRBV11-2 and TRBJ2-2): EAGVAQSPRYKIIEKRQSVAFWCNPISGHATLYWYQQILGQGPKLLIQFQNNGVVDDSQLPKDRFSAERLKGVDSTLKIQPAKLEDSAVYLCASSPRLAGDGELFFGEGSRLTVL.

This chain links TRBV7-6 with TRBJ2-2; checking the TCRdb D call of TRBD2 is not possible without DNA. The CDR3 covers 17 residues. Germline V CDR1 and CDR2: SGHVS, FNYEAQ. The CDR3 loop is CASSPGLAGINTGELFF.

The CDR3 reads CASSQGPGEAFF. V and J are TRBV3-1 and TRBJ1-1; the D call from TCRdb, TRBD1, cannot be confirmed without DNA. The CDR3 covers 12 residues. Germline assignment: CDR1 LGHDT and CDR2 YNNKEL (reference sequence).

The chain is built from TRBV7-3 and TRBJ2-2; TCRdb's D call of TRBD1 is untestable without DNA. This CDR3 is 16 amino acids long. Germline CDR1 reads SGHTA; CDR2 reads FQGTGA. The CDR3 loop reads CASSLAGRGQTGELFF.

The chain recombines TRBV18 with TRBJ2-5; lacking DNA, the TRBD1 call made by TCRdb goes unchecked. CDR1 is KGHSH and CDR2 is LQKENI in the germline V gene. CDR3 size: 14 residues. The chain's CDR3 is CASSPAGQQETQYF.

This rearrangement joins TRBV7-9 to TRBJ1-5. CDR1 and CDR2 (germline): SEHNR, FQNEAQ (reference sequence). This CDR3 has 14 amino acids. The CDR3 protein is CASSLSQPNQPQHF.

This chain connects TRBV11-2 to TRBJ1-3; TCRdb's D call, TRBD1, is unchecked because there is no DNA. The CDR3 runs to 16 residues. Germline V gene data show CDR1 as SGHAT and CDR2 as FQNNGV. CDR3 sequence reads: CASSLQGLGSGNTIYF.

The chain recombines TRBV3-1 with TRBJ2-7. The germline CDR1 and CDR2 sequences are LGHDT and YNNKEL (reference sequence). This CDR3 spans 13 amino acids. The CDR3 loop is CASSQRGRDEQYF.

The V call is TRBV12-3 or TRBV12-4, the J call TRBJ2-1. This CDR3 region has 13 residues. The CDR3 is CASSFGSNNEQFF.

This CDR3 reads CASSPGQGATGYTF. This chain connects TRBV4-3 to TRBJ1-2; TCRdb's assignment of TRBD1 cannot be checked, as there is no DNA. Germline CDR1 reads LGHNA; CDR2 reads YSLEER. This CDR3 contains 14 residues.

The rearrangement joins TRBV7-2 to TRBJ2-1; lacking DNA, the TRBD1 call made by TCRdb goes unchecked. Germline CDR1 and CDR2: SGHTA and FQGNSA. CDR3 size: 16 residues. This CDR3 is CASSRNVGATYNEQFF.

CDR3 amino acids: CASSQDWDRSYEQYF. V is TRBV4-2 and J is TRBJ2-7; the TCRdb D gene call, TRBD1, has no DNA to confirm it. Germline V gene data show CDR1 as LGHNA and CDR2 as YNFKEQ. This CDR3 contains 15 residues.

The CDR3 spells CASRDRGVSYEQYF. The genes are TRBV6-1 and TRBJ2-7; TCRdb's D call, TRBD1, is unchecked because there is no DNA. Germline V gives CDR1 MNHNS, CDR2 SASEGT. CDR3 length equals 14 residues.

V is TRBV20-1 and J is TRBJ2-2; TCRdb calls TRBD2, which cannot be checked without DNA. There are 16 residues in the CDR3. CDR1 is DFQATT and CDR2 is SNEGSKA in the germline V gene (reference sequence). CDR3 residues: CSAPTGTRPNTGELFF.

V gene TRBV30 combines with J gene TRBJ2-5; the TRBD1 assignment by TCRdb is unverifiable without DNA. CDR1 is GTSNPN, CDR2 SVGIG, per germline (reference sequence). This CDR3 has 13 amino acids. CDR3 region: CAWGQGGGETQYF.

The chain joins TRBV6-1 to TRBJ2-3; without DNA, the TCRdb call of TRBD1 cannot be checked. The CDR3 length is 16 residues. Germline V gene lookup returns CDR1 MNHNS and CDR2 SASEGT. The CDR3 region is CASSRMRQGATDTQYF.

The chain uses TRBV7-9 and TRBJ2-6. CDR1 is SEHNR and CDR2 is FQNEAQ in the germline V gene (reference sequence). This CDR3 is 17 amino acids long. The CDR3 protein is CASSLTGKVSGANVLTF.

The V gene is TRBV5-1, the J gene TRBJ2-7; the TRBD2 assignment by TCRdb is unverifiable without DNA. Per the germline V gene, CDR1 is SGHRS and CDR2 is YFSETQ. The CDR3 spans 13 residues. The CDR3 reads CASGVAGGYEQYF. Supplemented by reference TRBV5-1 and TRBJ2-7, the full variable domain reads KAGVTQTPRYLIKTRGQQVTLSCSPISGHRSVSWYQQTPGQGLQFLFEYFSETQRNKGNFPGRFSGRQFSNSRSEMNVSTLELGDSALYLCASGVAGGYEQYFGPGTRLTVT.

The chain couples TRBV12-3 or TRBV12-4 to TRBJ2-1. This CDR3 region has 14 residues. The CDR3 loop is CASSTTASYNEQFF.

The rearrangement joins TRBV20-1 to TRBJ2-5; no DNA is available, so the TRBD1 call from TCRdb remains unchecked. In germline, CDR1 is DFQATT, CDR2 SNEGSKA (reference sequence). The CDR3 consists of 13 residues. CDR3: CSASTGKQETQYF.

The chain uses TRBV7-2 and TRBJ2-5. CDR1 SGHTA and CDR2 FQGNSA come from the germline V gene. The CDR3 spans 14 residues. The CDR3 sequence is CASSRGRIQETQYF.

The chain links TRBV29-1 to TRBJ2-2; TCRdb lists TRBD1, though no DNA is available to test this call. Germline CDR1 SQVTM, CDR2 ANQGSEA. The CDR3 is 14 amino acids. CDR3 protein: CSVERDRGTGELFF.